A selection of T cell receptor beta chains follows, all from one sample in a study of shared clonotypes between healthy human individuals. Data came from immunoSEQ multiplex PCR; TCRdb stores just in-frame clones and leaves some out. The sample lists hundreds of thousands of clones; around two thirds were seen once. Material: memory CD4+ T cells sorted from blood. These receptors came from a woman aged 25 to 39 in good health. The CDR3 runs from the conserved cysteine through the conserved F or W. A D gene is named only where the DNA matches it firmly. Rows give clone size only sometimes, using once, few, many, or a class for an expanded clone.

j_gene,len,v_gene,d_gene,abundance,CDR3aa,CDR3nt
TRBJ2-7,13,TRBV28,TRBD1,-,CASRRQGVYEQYF,TGTGCCAGCAGACGACAGGGGGTTTACGAGCAGTACTTC
TRBJ2-3,14,TRBV5-4,TRBD2,-,CASSLVGGRDLQYF,TGTGCCAGCAGCTTGGTGGGAGGGCGGGATCTTCAGTATTTT
TRBJ2-7,14,TRBV7-9,TRBD1,-,CASSQLTGIHEQYF,TGTGCCAGCAGCCAACTGACAGGGATCCACGAGCAGTACTTC
TRBJ2-3,16,TRBV7-8,TRBD2,-,CASSPLAGGYTDTQYF,TGTGCCAGCAGCCCCCTAGCGGGAGGTTACACAGATACGCAGTATTTT
TRBJ2-2,14,TRBV6-1,-,-,CASSLQLNTGELFF,TGTGCCAGCAGCTTACAGCTAAACACCGGGGAGCTGTTTTTT
TRBJ2-5,15,TRBV28,-,-,CASSSTLEYLETQYF,TGTGCCAGCAGTTCTACCTTGGAGTATTTGGAGACCCAGTACTTC
TRBJ2-7,14,TRBV7-9,TRBD2,-,CASSFTSGSYEQYF,TGTGCCAGCAGCTTTACTAGCGGCTCCTACGAGCAGTACTTC
TRBJ1-2,14,TRBV6-6,TRBD1,-,CASTRGQDSYGYTF,TGTGCCAGCACCAGGGGACAGGACAGCTATGGCTACACCTTC
TRBJ1-1,15,TRBV27,-,many,CASSLREGSNTEAFF,TGTGCCAGCAGTTTACGTGAGGGAAGCAACACTGAAGCTTTCTTT
TRBJ1-5,13,TRBV7-9,TRBD1,-,CASSSQGDGPQHF,TGTGCCAGCAGCTCCCAGGGGGATGGGCCCCAGCATTTT
TRBJ2-6,14,TRBV27,-,-,CASSWGSGANVLTF,TGTGCCAGCAGTTGGGGCTCTGGGGCCAACGTCCTGACTTTC
TRBJ2-3,16,TRBV7-8,TRBD2,-,CASSLDSGSTTDTQYF,TGTGCCAGCAGCTTAGATAGCGGGAGTACAACAGATACGCAGTATTTT
TRBJ2-7,17,TRBV5-1,-,-,CASSLALRHRASYEQYF,TGCGCCAGCAGCTTGGCCCTGAGGCACAGGGCCTCCTACGAGCAGTACTTC
TRBJ2-7,16,TRBV2,TRBD2,-,CASSVGTLAGADEQYF,TGTGCCAGCAGCGTCGGTACACTAGCGGGAGCCGACGAGCAGTACTTC
TRBJ1-1,15,TRBV11-1,TRBD1,many,CASSLADRGRTEAFF,TGTGCCAGCAGCTTAGCCGACAGGGGGCGGACTGAAGCTTTCTTT
TRBJ2-7,15,TRBV4-2,-,-,CASSQAGDSTYEQYF,TGTGCCAGCAGCCAAGCCGGGGACTCGACCTACGAGCAGTACTTC
TRBJ2-1,16,TRBV21-1,-,few,CARSHVGQPSYNEQFF,TGTGCCAGAAGCCACGTTGGACAGCCCTCCTACAATGAGCAGTTCTTC
TRBJ1-2,14,TRBV6-5,-,-,CASSYLGRGAGYTF,TGTGCCAGCAGTTACTTGGGGAGGGGAGCTGGCTACACCTTC
TRBJ2-3,14,TRBV7-7,-,-,CASSLGGSRDTQYF,TGTGCCAGCAGCTTAGGGGGGAGTAGAGATACGCAGTATTTT
TRBJ2-3,16,TRBV6-5,-,-,CASSYAGRRATDTQYF,TGTGCCAGCAGTTACGCGGGGAGGAGAGCGACAGATACGCAGTATTTT
TRBJ2-2,17,TRBV7-6,TRBD1,-,CASSLEGTGFNTGELFF,TGTGCCAGCAGCTTAGAGGGGACAGGGTTCAACACCGGGGAGCTGTTTTTT
TRBJ2-7,13,TRBV7-9,-,-,CASSQGTLYEQYF,TGTGCCAGCAGCCAGGGGACACTCTACGAGCAATACTTC
TRBJ1-1,15,TRBV6-1,-,few,CASSEWVKGNTEAFF,TGTGCCAGCAGTGAATGGGTTAAGGGGAACACTGAAGCTTTCTTT
TRBJ1-4,15,TRBV4-1,-,few,CASSHIDSSDEKLFF,TGCGCCAGCAGCCACATTGACAGTTCAGACGAAAAACTGTTTTTT
TRBJ2-5,13,TRBV5-4,-,-,CASSLPGKETQYF,TGTGCCAGCAGCTTGCCAGGGAAAGAGACCCAGTACTTC
TRBJ2-5,13,TRBV5-6,-,once,CASSSSGEETQYF,TGTGCCAGCAGCTCATCAGGGGAGGAGACCCAGTACTTC
TRBJ2-1,13,TRBV14,-,once,CASSQDASGVPFF,TGTGCCAGCAGCCAAGACGCTTCGGGAGTTCCGTTCTTC
TRBJ2-1,14,TRBV7-2,-,-,CARRTGTVNNEQFF,TGTGCCAGGAGAACCGGGACTGTCAACAATGAGCAGTTCTTC
TRBJ1-5,22,TRBV4-1,TRBD1,-,CASSHGPKTPGQGIGSNQPQHF,TGCGCCAGCAGCCACGGACCAAAAACCCCGGGACAGGGTATCGGTAGCAATCAGCCCCAGCATTTT
TRBJ2-7,15,TRBV6-1,-,-,CASSETTYSSYEQYF,TGTGCCAGCAGTGAAACAACTTATAGCTCCTACGAGCAGTACTTC
TRBJ2-1,13,TRBV11-2,-,-,CASSFYRVHEQFF,TGTGCCAGCAGCTTCTACAGGGTACATGAGCAGTTCTTC
TRBJ1-1,14,TRBV7-2,-,-,CASSLRPGNTEAFF,TGTGCCAGCAGCTTGAGACCGGGGAACACTGAAGCTTTCTTT
TRBJ2-7,14,TRBV27,TRBD1,-,CASSSMDRAYEQYF,TGTGCCAGCAGCTCAATGGACAGGGCTTACGAGCAGTACTTC
TRBJ2-2,18,TRBV14,-,-,CASRATGNAKRLAGELFF,TGTGCCAGCAGAGCAACAGGGAATGCGAAGAGGTTGGCCGGGGAGCTGTTTTTT
TRBJ1-2,13,TRBV7-9,-,-,CASSFDSNYGYTF,TGTGCCAGCAGCTTCGACTCAAACTATGGCTACACCTTC
TRBJ2-5,16,TRBV4-1,-,-,CASSPGDSFWAETQYF,TGCGCCAGCAGCCCCGGGGACTCATTTTGGGCTGAGACCCAGTACTTC
TRBJ1-2,13,TRBV27,-,-,CASSSAYVGGYTF,TGTGCCAGCAGCTCAGCCTACGTGGGGGGCTACACCTTC
TRBJ2-7,15,TRBV30,TRBD1,-,CAWTPRQGAFDEQYF,TGTGCCTGGACCCCCCGGCAGGGGGCTTTCGACGAGCAGTACTTC
TRBJ2-7,14,TRBV28,-,-,CASSLLGLAYEQYF,TGTGCCAGCAGTTTATTGGGGCTAGCTTACGAGCAGTACTTC
TRBJ2-1,15,TRBV7-3,TRBD1,-,CASSSDRGDYNEQFF,TGTGCCAGCAGCTCGGACAGGGGGGACTACAATGAGCAGTTCTTC
TRBJ1-2,14,TRBV28,-,-,CASSLNSFNYGYTF,TGTGCCAGCAGTTTGAACAGCTTTAACTATGGCTACACCTTC
TRBJ1-1,14,TRBV5-4,TRBD1,-,CASRGRQGNTEAFF,TGTGCCAGTCGTGGGCGACAGGGCAACACTGAAGCTTTCTTT
TRBJ2-1,13,TRBV2,-,few,CASNQGGFNEQFF,TGTGCCAGCAACCAGGGGGGATTCAATGAGCAGTTCTTC
TRBJ2-3,15,TRBV5-1,TRBD1,-,CASSLWDRRTDTQYF,TGCGCCAGCAGCTTGTGGGACAGGAGAACAGATACGCAGTATTTT
TRBJ2-3,14,TRBV28,-,-,CASSVRRAQDTQYF,TGTGCCAGCAGTGTTAGGAGGGCTCAAGATACGCAGTATTTT
TRBJ2-2,13,TRBV6-1,-,-,CASKEPNTGELFF,TGTGCCAGCAAGGAACCGAACACCGGGGAGCTGTTTTTT
TRBJ2-3,13,TRBV6-1,-,-,CASSEVIAYTQYF,TGTGCCAGCAGTGAAGTGATCGCTTATACGCAGTATTTT
TRBJ2-7,15,TRBV28,TRBD1,few,CASRSLGQRTYEQYF,TGTGCCAGCAGATCTCTGGGACAGCGTACCTACGAGCAGTACTTC
TRBJ2-2,16,TRBV5-6,-,-,CASSLFSASNTGELFF,TGTGCCAGCAGCTTGTTCAGTGCTAGCAACACCGGGGAGCTGTTTTTT
TRBJ2-7,18,TRBV28,TRBD2,-,CASSLSLLGLAGNYEQYF,TGTGCCAGCAGTTTATCTTTGTTGGGGCTAGCGGGAAACTACGAGCAGTACTTC
TRBJ2-2,17,TRBV28,TRBD1,-,CASSLRQGGLRTGELFF,TGTGCCAGCAGTTTGAGACAGGGTGGTTTGAGGACCGGGGAGCTGTTTTTT
TRBJ2-7,13,TRBV6-5,-,once,CASSYTGSYEQYF,TGTGCCAGCAGTTACACTGGATCCTACGAGCAGTACTTC
TRBJ2-2,16,TRBV11-2,TRBD1,-,CASSPGTGWKDGELFF,TGTGCCAGCAGCCCAGGGACAGGGTGGAAGGACGGGGAGCTGTTTTTT